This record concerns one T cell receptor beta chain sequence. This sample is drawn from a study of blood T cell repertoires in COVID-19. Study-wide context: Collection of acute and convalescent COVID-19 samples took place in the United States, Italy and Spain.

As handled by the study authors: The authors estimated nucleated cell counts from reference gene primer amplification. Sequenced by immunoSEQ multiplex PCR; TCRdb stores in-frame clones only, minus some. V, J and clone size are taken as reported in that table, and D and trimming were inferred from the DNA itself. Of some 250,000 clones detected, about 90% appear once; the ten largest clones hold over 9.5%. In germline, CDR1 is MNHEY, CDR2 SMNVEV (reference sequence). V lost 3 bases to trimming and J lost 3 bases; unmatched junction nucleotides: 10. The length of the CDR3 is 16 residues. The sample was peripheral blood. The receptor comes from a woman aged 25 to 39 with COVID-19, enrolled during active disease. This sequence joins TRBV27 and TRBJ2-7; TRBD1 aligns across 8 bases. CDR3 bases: TGTGCCAGCAGTTTCCTTACAGACAGGGGTAACTACGAGCAGTACTTC. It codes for CASSFLTDRGNYEQYF.